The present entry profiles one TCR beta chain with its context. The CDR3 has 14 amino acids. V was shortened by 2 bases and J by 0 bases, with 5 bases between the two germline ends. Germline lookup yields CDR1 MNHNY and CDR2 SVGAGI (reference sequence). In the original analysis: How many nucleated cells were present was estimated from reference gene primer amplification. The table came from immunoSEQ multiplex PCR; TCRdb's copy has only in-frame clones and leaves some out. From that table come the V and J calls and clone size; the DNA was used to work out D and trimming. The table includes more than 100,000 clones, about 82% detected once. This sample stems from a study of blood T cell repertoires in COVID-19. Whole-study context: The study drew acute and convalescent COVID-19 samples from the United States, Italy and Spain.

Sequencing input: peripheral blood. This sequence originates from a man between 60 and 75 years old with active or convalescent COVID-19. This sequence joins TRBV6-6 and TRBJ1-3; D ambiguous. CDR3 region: CASSYLASGNTIYF. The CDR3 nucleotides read TGTGCCAGCAGTTACCTGGCCTCTGGAAACACCATATATTTT.